A selection of T cell receptor beta chains follows, all from one sample in a study of monozygotic twins with inflammatory bowel disease. TCRdb re-called the 5' RACE reads, yielding one record per CDR3 amino acid sequence without DNA. There are 200,000 to 250,000 distinct CDR3 sequences in the sample, with 1.5% to 2% held by the top ten. Sequenced input: blood. The receptors here all came from a human donor with ulcerative colitis or Crohn's disease, or a healthy co-twin of an affected twin (not recorded which). Both conserved end residues are part of each CDR3.

J gene: TRBJ1-1
V gene: TRBV5-1
CDR3 protein: CASSTPGFTEAFF

J gene: TRBJ2-1
V gene: TRBV7-7
CDR3 protein: CASSLALPDHGGGANEQFF

J gene: TRBJ2-3
V gene: TRBV19
CDR3 protein: CASSMGSGEDTQYF

J gene: TRBJ1-6
V gene: TRBV10-3
CDR3 protein: CAIEPGPGYNSPLHF

J gene: TRBJ1-6
V gene: TRBV3-1
CDR3 protein: CASSQDLDSPLHF

J gene: TRBJ1-1
V gene: TRBV7-3
CDR3 protein: CARLSFRGPNTEAFF

J gene: TRBJ1-1
V gene: TRBV24-1
CDR3 protein: CATRGQSMNTEAFF

J gene: TRBJ2-3
V gene: TRBV5-1
CDR3 protein: CASSRLTGNEQYF

J gene: TRBJ1-2
V gene: TRBV4-1
CDR3 protein: CASSQGTGTNYGYTF

J gene: TRBJ2-1
V gene: TRBV9
CDR3 protein: CASRGTLGNEQFF

J gene: TRBJ2-7
V gene: TRBV7-2
CDR3 protein: CASSPRGSLSYEQYF

J gene: TRBJ1-2
V gene: TRBV7-9
CDR3 protein: CASSSEGQTYGYTF

J gene: TRBJ1-5
V gene: TRBV12-3/TRBV12-4
CDR3 protein: CASSLGRGHLNQPQHF

J gene: TRBJ1-4
V gene: TRBV4-1
CDR3 protein: CASSHRTGVNEKLFF

J gene: TRBJ2-3
V gene: TRBV20-1
CDR3 protein: CSALLAGGQDTQYF

J gene: TRBJ2-1
V gene: TRBV4-1
CDR3 protein: CASSQDPQRNEQFF

J gene: TRBJ2-6
V gene: TRBV7-3
CDR3 protein: CASSATSTGANVLTF

J gene: TRBJ2-2
V gene: TRBV12-3/TRBV12-4
CDR3 protein: CASRMGQTTGELFF

J gene: TRBJ1-3
V gene: TRBV6-1
CDR3 protein: CASSGDFSGNTIYF

J gene: TRBJ2-1
V gene: TRBV6-1
CDR3 protein: CASLLGWASEWFF

J gene: TRBJ2-4
V gene: TRBV24-1
CDR3 protein: CATSESRATGIQYF

J gene: TRBJ1-4
V gene: TRBV2
CDR3 protein: CASTSRGARQLATNEKLFF

J gene: TRBJ1-1
V gene: TRBV6-5
CDR3 protein: CASSYANTGLTEAFF

J gene: TRBJ2-6
V gene: TRBV28
CDR3 protein: CASTRSGANVLTF

J gene: TRBJ2-2
V gene: TRBV12-3/TRBV12-4
CDR3 protein: CASSFMYGDQITGELFF

J gene: TRBJ1-1
V gene: TRBV5-1
CDR3 protein: CASSLEWGTGGAGVEAFF

J gene: TRBJ2-1
V gene: TRBV20-1
CDR3 protein: CSAPLPSNEQFF

J gene: TRBJ2-5
V gene: TRBV3-1
CDR3 protein: CASSQPGLGAWAQYF

J gene: TRBJ1-4
V gene: TRBV9
CDR3 protein: CASSVGEGWVNEKLFF

J gene: TRBJ2-1
V gene: TRBV5-1
CDR3 protein: CASSLLAVVGIYNEQFF

J gene: TRBJ2-7
V gene: TRBV20-1
CDR3 protein: CSAKITSGSTYEQYF

J gene: TRBJ2-5
V gene: TRBV12-5
CDR3 protein: CASGGGGETQYF

J gene: TRBJ2-5
V gene: TRBV10-3
CDR3 protein: CATGGGPPVEETQYF

J gene: TRBJ1-1
V gene: TRBV10-2
CDR3 protein: CASRPPGSNTEAFF

J gene: TRBJ2-3
V gene: TRBV18
CDR3 protein: CASSPAPGSDTQYF

J gene: TRBJ2-1
V gene: TRBV12-3/TRBV12-4
CDR3 protein: CASSPRLRGPNEQFF

J gene: TRBJ2-2
V gene: TRBV5-1
CDR3 protein: CASSLGLAGGPNTGELFF

J gene: TRBJ1-5
V gene: TRBV7-9
CDR3 protein: CASSLVGPTNQPQHF

J gene: TRBJ2-3
V gene: TRBV5-1
CDR3 protein: CASSLDKGRGDTQYF

J gene: TRBJ2-5
V gene: TRBV6-1
CDR3 protein: CASKTQGAAETQYF

J gene: TRBJ2-1
V gene: TRBV5-6
CDR3 protein: CASSLQLYNEQFF

J gene: TRBJ1-1
V gene: TRBV21-1
CDR3 protein: CGARPASTEAFF